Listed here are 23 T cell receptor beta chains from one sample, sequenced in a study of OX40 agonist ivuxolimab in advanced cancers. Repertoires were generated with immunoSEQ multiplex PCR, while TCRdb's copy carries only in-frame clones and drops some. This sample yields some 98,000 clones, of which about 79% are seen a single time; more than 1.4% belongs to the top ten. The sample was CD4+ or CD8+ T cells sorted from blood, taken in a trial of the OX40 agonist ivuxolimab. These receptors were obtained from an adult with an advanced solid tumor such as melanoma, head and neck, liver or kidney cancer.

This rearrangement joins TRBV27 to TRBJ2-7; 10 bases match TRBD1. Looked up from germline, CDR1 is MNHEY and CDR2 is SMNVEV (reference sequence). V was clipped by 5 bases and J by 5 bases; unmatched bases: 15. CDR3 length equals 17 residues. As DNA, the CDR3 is TGTGCCAGCAGTCCCCTAACCGGGACAGGGGAAAAGAACGAGCAGTACTTC. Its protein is CASSPLTGTGEKNEQYF.

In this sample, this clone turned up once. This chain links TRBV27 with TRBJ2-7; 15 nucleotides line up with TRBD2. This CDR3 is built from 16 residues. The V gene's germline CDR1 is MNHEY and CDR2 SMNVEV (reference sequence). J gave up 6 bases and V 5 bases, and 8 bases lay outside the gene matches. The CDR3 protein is CASSPWTSGGAFEQYF. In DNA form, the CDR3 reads TGTGCCAGCAGTCCATGGACTAGCGGGGGGGCTTTCGAGCAGTACTTC.

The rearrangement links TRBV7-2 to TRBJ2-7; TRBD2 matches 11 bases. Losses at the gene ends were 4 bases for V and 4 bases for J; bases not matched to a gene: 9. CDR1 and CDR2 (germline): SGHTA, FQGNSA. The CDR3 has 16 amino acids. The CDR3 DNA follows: TGTGCCAGCAGCTCGGGACTAGCGGCGAGAACTTACGAGCAGTACTTC. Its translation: CASSSGLAARTYEQYF. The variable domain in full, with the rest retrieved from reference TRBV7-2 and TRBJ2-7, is GAGVSQSPSNKVTEKGKDVELRCDPISGHTALYWYRQSLGQGLEFLIYFQGNSAPDKSGLPSDRFSAERTGGSVSTLTIQRTQQEDSAVYLCASSSGLAARTYEQYFGPGTRLTVT.

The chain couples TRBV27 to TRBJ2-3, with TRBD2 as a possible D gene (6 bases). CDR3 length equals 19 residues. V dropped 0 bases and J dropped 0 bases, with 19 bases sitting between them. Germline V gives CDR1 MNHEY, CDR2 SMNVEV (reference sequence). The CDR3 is CASSLSRGKPGPSTDTQYF. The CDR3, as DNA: TGTGCCAGCAGTTTATCCCGGGGGAAGCCTGGACCTAGCACAGATACGCAGTATTTT.

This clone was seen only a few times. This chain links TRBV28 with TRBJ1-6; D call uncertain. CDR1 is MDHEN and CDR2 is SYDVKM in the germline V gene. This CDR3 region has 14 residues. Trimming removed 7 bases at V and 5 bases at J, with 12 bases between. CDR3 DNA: TGTGCCAGCAAAAGTTACGAGGATAATTCACCCCTCCACTTT. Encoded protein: CASKSYEDNSPLHF.

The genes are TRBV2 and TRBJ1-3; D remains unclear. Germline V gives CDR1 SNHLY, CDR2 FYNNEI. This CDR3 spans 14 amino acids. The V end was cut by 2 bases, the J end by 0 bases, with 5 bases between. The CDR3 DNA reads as TGTGCCAGCAGTGAAATGGCCTCTGGAAACACCATATATTTT. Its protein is CASSEMASGNTIYF.

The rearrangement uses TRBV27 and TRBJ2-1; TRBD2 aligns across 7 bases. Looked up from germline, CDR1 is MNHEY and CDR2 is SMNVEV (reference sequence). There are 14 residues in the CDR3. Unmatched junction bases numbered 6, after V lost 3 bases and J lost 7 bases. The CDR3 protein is CASSLVGRWNEQFF. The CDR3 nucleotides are TGTGCCAGCAGTTTGGTCGGGAGGTGGAATGAGCAGTTCTTC.

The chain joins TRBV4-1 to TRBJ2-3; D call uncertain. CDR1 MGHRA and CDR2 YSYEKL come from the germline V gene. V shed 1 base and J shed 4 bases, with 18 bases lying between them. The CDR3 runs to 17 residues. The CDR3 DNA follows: TGCGCCAGCAGCCAAGTCCCCGGCGGCACGCCGGCAGATACGCAGTATTTT. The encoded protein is CASSQVPGGTPADTQYF.

CDR3 nucleotide sequence: TGTGCCAGCAGCTTAGTCAGAGCCCCAGGCGCTGAAGCTTTCTTT. It translates to CASSLVRAPGAEAFF. V usage is TRBV7-2 and J usage is TRBJ1-1, with no clear D. The germline V gene encodes CDR1 SGHTA and CDR2 FQGNSA. The V end was cut by 1 base, the J end by 6 bases, with 15 bases between. The CDR3 contains 15 residues.

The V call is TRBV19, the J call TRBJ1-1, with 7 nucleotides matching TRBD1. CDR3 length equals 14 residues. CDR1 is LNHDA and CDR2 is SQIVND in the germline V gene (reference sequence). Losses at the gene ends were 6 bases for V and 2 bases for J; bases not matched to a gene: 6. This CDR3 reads CASRPNRGNTEAFF. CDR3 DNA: TGTGCCAGTAGGCCCAACAGGGGTAACACTGAAGCTTTCTTT. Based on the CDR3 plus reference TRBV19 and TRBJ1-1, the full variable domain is DGGITQSPKYLFRKEGQNVTLSCEQNLNHDAMYWYRQDPGQGLRLIYYSQIVNDFQKGDIAEGYSVSREKKESFPLTVTSAQKNPTAFYLCASRPNRGNTEAFFGQGTRLTVV.

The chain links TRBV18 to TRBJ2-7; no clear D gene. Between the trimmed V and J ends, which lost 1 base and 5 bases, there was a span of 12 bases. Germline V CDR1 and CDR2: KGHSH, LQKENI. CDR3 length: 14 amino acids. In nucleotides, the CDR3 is TGTGCCAGCTCACCACGCCGGAGCAGCGACGAGCAGTACTTC. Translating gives CASSPRRSSDEQYF.

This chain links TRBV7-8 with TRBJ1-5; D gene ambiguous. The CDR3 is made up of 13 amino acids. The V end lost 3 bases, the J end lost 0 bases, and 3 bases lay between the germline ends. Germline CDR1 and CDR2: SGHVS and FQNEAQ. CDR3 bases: TGTGCCAGCAGCTTCGATAGCAATCAGCCCCAGCATTTT. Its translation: CASSFDSNQPQHF.

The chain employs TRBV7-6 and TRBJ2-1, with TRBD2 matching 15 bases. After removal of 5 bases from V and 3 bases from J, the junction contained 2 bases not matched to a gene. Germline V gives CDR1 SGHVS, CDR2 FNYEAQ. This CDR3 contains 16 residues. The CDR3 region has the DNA TGTGCCAGCAGCGGGACTAGCGGGGGGTTCTACAATGAGCAGTTCTTC. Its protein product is CASSGTSGGFYNEQFF.

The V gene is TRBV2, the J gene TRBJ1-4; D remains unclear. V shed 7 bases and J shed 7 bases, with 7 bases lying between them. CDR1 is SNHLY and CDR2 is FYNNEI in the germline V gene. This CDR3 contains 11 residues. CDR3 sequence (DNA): TGTGCCAGCACCGAACGTGAAAAACTGTTTTTT. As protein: CASTEREKLFF.

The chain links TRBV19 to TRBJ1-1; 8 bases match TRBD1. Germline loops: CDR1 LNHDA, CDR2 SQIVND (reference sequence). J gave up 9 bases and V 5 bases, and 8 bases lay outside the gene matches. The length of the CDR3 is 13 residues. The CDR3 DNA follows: TGTGCCAGTAGTGGGACAGGCGCGAGAAAAGCTTTCTTT. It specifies CASSGTGARKAFF.

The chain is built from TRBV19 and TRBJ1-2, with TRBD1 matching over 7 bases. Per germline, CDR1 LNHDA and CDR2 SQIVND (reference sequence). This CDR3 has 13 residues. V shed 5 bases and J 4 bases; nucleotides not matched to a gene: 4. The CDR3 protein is CASSGTEGYGYTF. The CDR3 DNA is TGTGCCAGTAGTGGGACAGAGGGCTATGGCTACACCTTC. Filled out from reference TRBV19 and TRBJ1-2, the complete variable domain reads DGGITQSPKYLFRKEGQNVTLSCEQNLNHDAMYWYRQDPGQGLRLIYYSQIVNDFQKGDIAEGYSVSREKKESFPLTVTSAQKNPTAFYLCASSGTEGYGYTFGSGTRLTVV.

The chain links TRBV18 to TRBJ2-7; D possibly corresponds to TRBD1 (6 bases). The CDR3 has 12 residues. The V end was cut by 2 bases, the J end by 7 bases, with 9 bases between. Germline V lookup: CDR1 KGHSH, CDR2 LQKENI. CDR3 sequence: CASSPAGDEQYF. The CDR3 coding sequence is TGTGCCAGCTCACCAGCAGGGGATGAGCAGTACTTC.

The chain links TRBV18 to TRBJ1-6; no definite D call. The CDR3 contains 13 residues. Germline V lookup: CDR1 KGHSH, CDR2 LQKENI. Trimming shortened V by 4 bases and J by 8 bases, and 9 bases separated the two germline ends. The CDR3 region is CASSRRQDSPLHF. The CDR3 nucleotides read TGTGCCAGCTCACGCCGACAAGATTCACCCCTCCACTTT.

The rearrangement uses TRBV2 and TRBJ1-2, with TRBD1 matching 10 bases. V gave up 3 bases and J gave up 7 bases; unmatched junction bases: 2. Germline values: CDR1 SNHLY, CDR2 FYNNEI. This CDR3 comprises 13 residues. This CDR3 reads CASSDDRGPGYTF. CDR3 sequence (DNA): TGTGCCAGCAGTGACGACAGGGGGCCTGGCTACACCTTC.

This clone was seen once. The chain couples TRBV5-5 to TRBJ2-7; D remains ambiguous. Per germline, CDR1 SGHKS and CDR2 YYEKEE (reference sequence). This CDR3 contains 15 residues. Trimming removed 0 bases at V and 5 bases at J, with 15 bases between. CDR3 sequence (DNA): TGTGCCAGCAGCTTGGACCGTCGATCGTTCGACGAGCAGTACTTC. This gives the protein CASSLDRRSFDEQYF.

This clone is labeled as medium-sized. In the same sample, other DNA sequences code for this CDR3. The CDR3 DNA reads as TGTGCCAGCAGCTTTGGCTCCTACGAGCAGTACTTC. Its translation: CASSFGSYEQYF. The rearrangement uses TRBV7-9 and TRBJ2-7; D ambiguous. V dropped 3 bases and J dropped 0 bases, with 3 bases sitting between them. The germline V gene has CDR1 SEHNR and CDR2 FQNEAQ (reference sequence). This CDR3 is built from 12 residues.

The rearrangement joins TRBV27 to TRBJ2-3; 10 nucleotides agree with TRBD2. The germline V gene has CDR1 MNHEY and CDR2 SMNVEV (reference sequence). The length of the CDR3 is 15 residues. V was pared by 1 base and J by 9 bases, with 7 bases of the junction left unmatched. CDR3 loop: CASSLLGTSANTQYF. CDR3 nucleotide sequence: TGTGCCAGCAGTTTATTAGGGACTAGCGCAAACACGCAGTATTTT.

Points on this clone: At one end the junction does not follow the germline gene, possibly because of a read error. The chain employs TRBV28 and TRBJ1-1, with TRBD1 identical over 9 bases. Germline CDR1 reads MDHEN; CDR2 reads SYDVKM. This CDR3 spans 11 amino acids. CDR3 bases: TGTGCCACAAATCCCGGGACAGGGATTGTATTT. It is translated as CATNPGTGIVF.